The source of this T cell receptor (beta chain) is a study of cytomegalovirus exposure and HLA in healthy donors. Overall study results and limits: Accurate predictions that matched the HLA-A and HLA-B alleles of most subjects were reportedly made from TCR beta sequences. A further, later analysis showed that HLA-associated TCR beta chains (compared with equally common others) were more clonally expanded. While the bulk of TCR sequences proved rare, some public TCRs turned up in many donors. Sequencing likely generated an artifact that appeared as a cluster of highly shared sequence variants.

This CDR3 has 14 amino acids. The V and J ends lost 2 bases and 4 bases respectively, with 9 bases between them. CDR1 is LNHDA and CDR2 is SQIVND in the germline V gene (reference sequence). This clone came up once. The antigen remains unidentified. The study ran its PCR with 60 Vbeta and 13 Jbeta primers. Assay used: immunoSEQ multiplex PCR; TCRdb lists only in-frame clones, some missing. The sample yields around 150,000 clones, 82% seen once. Sequencing was performed on PBMCs. The V call is TRBV19, the J call TRBJ2-1; D possibly corresponds to TRBD1 (5 bases). This receptor was identified in a male donor in good health and CMV-seropositive. CDR3: CASSINQGYNEQFF. The CDR3 DNA follows: TGTGCCAGTAGTATAAATCAGGGATACAATGAGCAGTTCTTC. The variable domain in full, completed from reference TRBV19 and TRBJ2-1, reads DGGITQSPKYLFRKEGQNVTLSCEQNLNHDAMYWYRQDPGQGLRLIYYSQIVNDFQKGDIAEGYSVSREKKESFPLTVTSAQKNPTAFYLCASSINQGYNEQFFGPGTRLTVL.